This is a list of T cell receptor beta chains from one sample in a study of T cell repertoires in aging, cancer and after chemotherapy. TCRdb called the multiplex PCR reads again in MiXCR, with one record for every CDR3 protein. The sample contains 9,000 to 13,000 distinct CDR3 sequences, about 25% of which appear only once. The specimen sequenced was blood. The origin of the receptors is a human donor in good health. Each CDR3 is given with its conserved first and last residue. Fields, in order: clone size, V gene, J gene, CDR3 length, D gene, CDR3 protein, CDR3 DNA. A D gene is named only where the DNA matches it firmly. Not every row has a clone size; where given, it reads once, few, many or a size class.

few	TRBV12-3/TRBV12-4	TRBJ1-1	15	.	CASTPQMWGNTEAFF	TGTGCCAGCACCCCCCAGATGTGGGGGAACACTGAAGCTTTCTTT
.	TRBV20-1	TRBJ2-2	14	TRBD2	CSASWGLVYGELFF	TGCAGTGCTAGTTGGGGACTAGTGTACGGGGAGCTGTTTTTT
few	TRBV12-5	TRBJ1-2	12	.	CASGLPAGPPTF	TGTGCTAGTGGTTTGCCCGCTGGGCCTCCGACCTTC
few	TRBV6-5	TRBJ2-3	14	.	CASRHIRGPDTQYF	TGTGCCAGCAGACATATCAGGGGCCCAGATACGCAGTATTTT
medium-sized	TRBV15	TRBJ1-2	15	.	CATSRDPGRGIGYTF	TGTGCCACCAGCAGAGACCCGGGACGGGGCATTGGCTACACCTTC
few	TRBV10-3	TRBJ2-5	12	TRBD1	CAISRGQETQYF	TGTGCCATCAGCAGGGGGCAGGAGACCCAGTACTTC
.	TRBV7-6	TRBJ2-5	15	.	CASSLALGVQETQYF	TGTGCCAGCAGCTTAGCGTTAGGGGTCCAAGAGACCCAGTACTTC
.	TRBV27	TRBJ1-5	15	TRBD1	CASSSGQVGNQPQHF	TGTGCCAGCAGCTCCGGACAGGTAGGTAATCAGCCCCAGCATTTT
.	TRBV24-1	TRBJ2-3	15	.	CATSDLAQGRDTQYF	TGTGCCACCAGTGATTTGGCACAGGGAAGAGATACGCAGTATTTT
medium-sized	TRBV29-1	TRBJ2-1	11	.	CSVDRYNEQFF	TGCAGCGTTGATAGATACAATGAGCAGTTCTTC
.	TRBV20-1	TRBJ2-1	17	.	CSARDLGEAGPRIGQFF	TGCAGTGCTAGAGATTTGGGGGAGGCCGGGCCTCGGATTGGGCAGTTCTTC
few	TRBV20-1	TRBJ2-2	15	.	CSARDTGEFTGELFF	TGCAGTGCTAGAGATACGGGAGAATTTACCGGGGAGCTGTTTTTT
.	TRBV5-1	TRBJ2-1	12	.	CASSTGSNEQFF	TGCGCCAGCAGCACCGGGAGCAATGAGCAGTTCTTC
few	TRBV27	TRBJ2-7	17	TRBD2	CASSLRETGTSGYEQYF	TGTGCCAGCAGTTTAAGGGAGACCGGGACTAGCGGTTACGAGCAGTACTTC
.	TRBV18	TRBJ2-7	15	TRBD1	CASSPNRGPTYEQYF	TGTGCCAGCTCACCAAACAGGGGGCCCACCTACGAGCAGTACTTC
medium-sized	TRBV19	TRBJ2-2	16	TRBD2	CASSTTSGRYTGELFF	TGTGCCAGTAGTACGACTAGCGGGAGGTACACCGGGGAGCTGTTTTTT
.	TRBV5-6	TRBJ1-1	14	.	CASSRLAARTEAFF	TGTGCCAGCAGTCGCCTGGCGGCAAGGACTGAAGCTTTCTTT
medium-sized	TRBV19	TRBJ2-6	15	.	CASSAVVAGANVLTF	TGTGCCAGTAGTGCCGTGGTGGCCGGGGCCAACGTCCTGACTTTC
.	TRBV4-2	TRBJ2-3	16	TRBD2	CASSQDTSGGPDTQYF	TGTGCCAGCAGCCAAGACACTAGCGGGGGTCCAGATACGCAGTATTTT